This passage covers 2 T cell receptor beta chains from one sample sequenced in a study of CD8 T cells in ankylosing spondylitis. TCRdb redid the calling of the 5' RACE reads with MiXCR, one entry per CDR3 protein. The table shows about 360,000 distinct CDR3 sequences, with 20% occurring only once. The sample comprised blood, either unsorted or a sorted T cell fraction (not recorded which). These receptors originate from a male donor with ankylosing spondylitis or in good health (not recorded which).

The chain has TRBV4-2 and TRBJ2-5, with a weak D call TRBD2 (5 bases). Trimming removed 0 bases at V and 9 bases at J, with 14 bases between. Germline V gene lookup returns CDR1 LGHNA and CDR2 YNFKEQ. CDR3 length equals 14 residues. In nucleotides, the CDR3 is TGTGCCAGCAGCCAAGAACGGACGCCCGGGGCCCAGTACTTC. Residues: CASSQERTPGAQYF.

This clonotype appeared a single time. For the CDR3, the DNA is TGTGCCAGCAGTTTTCTCTTGGGGAACGGGGAGCAGTACTTC. Translating it yields CASSFLLGNGEQYF. The chain combines TRBV28 with TRBJ2-7; D is unclear. Germline V CDR1 and CDR2: MDHEN, SYDVKM. Trimming removed 3 bases from V and 7 bases from J, with 16 bases in between. This CDR3 has 14 residues.